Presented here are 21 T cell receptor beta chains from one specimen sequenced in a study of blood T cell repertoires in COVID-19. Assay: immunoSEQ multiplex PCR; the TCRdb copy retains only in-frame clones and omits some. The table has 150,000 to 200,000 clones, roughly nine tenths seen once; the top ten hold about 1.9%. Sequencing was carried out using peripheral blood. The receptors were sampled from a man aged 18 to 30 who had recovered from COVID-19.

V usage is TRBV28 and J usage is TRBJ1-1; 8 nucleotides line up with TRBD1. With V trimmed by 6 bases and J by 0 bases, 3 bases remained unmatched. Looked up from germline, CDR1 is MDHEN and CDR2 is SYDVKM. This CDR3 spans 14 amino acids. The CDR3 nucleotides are TGTGCCAGCAGAACGGACAGGGTGAACACTGAAGCTTTCTTT. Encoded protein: CASRTDRVNTEAFF.

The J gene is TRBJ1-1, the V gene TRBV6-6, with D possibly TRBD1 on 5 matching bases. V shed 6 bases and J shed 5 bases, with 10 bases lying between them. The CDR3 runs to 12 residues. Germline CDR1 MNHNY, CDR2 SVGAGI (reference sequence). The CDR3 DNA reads TGTGCCAGCAGCTTCGGGGGGACTGAAGCTTTCTTT. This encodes CASSFGGTEAFF.

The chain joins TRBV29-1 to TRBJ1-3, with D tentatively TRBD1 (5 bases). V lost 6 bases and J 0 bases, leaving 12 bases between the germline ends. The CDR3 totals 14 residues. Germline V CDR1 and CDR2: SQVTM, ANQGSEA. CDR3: CSVAGSLSGNTIYF. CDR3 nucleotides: TGCAGCGTGGCAGGGTCCCTCTCTGGAAACACCATATATTTT.

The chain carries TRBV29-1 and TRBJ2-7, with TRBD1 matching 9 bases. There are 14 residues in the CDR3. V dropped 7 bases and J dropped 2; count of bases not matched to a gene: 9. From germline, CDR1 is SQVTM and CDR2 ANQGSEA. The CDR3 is CSARDREVPYEQYF. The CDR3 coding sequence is TGCAGCGCCCGGGACAGGGAAGTACCCTACGAGCAGTACTTC.

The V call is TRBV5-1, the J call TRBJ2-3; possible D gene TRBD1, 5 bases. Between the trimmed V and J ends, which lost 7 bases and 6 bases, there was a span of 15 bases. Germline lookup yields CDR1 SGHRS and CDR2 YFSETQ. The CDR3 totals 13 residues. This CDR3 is CASGASAIDTQYF. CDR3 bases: TGCGCCAGCGGGGCAAGCGCAATCGATACGCAGTATTTT.

In DNA form, the CDR3 reads TGTGCCAGCTCACCAAGGCTAGCGGGCCTCTACGAGCAGTACTTC. It translates to CASSPRLAGLYEQYF. The rearrangement joins TRBV18 to TRBJ2-7; 8 bases fit TRBD2. The CDR3 consists of 15 residues. Germline V gene sequence: CDR1 KGHSH, CDR2 LQKENI. V trimming: 2 bases; J trimming: 3 bases; junction bases outside the gene matches: 6.

The CDR3 sequence is CASSSRHRGYEQYF. The DNA of the CDR3 is TGTGCCAGCAGTAGTCGCCACAGGGGCTACGAGCAGTACTTC. The rearrangement uses TRBV25-1 and TRBJ2-7, with 7 bases lining up with TRBD1. From germline, CDR1 is MGHDK and CDR2 SYGVNS. The CDR3 is 14 amino acids. The ends lost 5 bases at V and 3 bases at J; junction bases unmatched: 7.

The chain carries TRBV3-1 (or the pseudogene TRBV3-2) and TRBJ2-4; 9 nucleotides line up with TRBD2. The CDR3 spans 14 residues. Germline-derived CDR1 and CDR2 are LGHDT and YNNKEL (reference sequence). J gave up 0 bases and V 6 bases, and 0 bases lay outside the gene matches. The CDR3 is CASRLAGAKNIQYF. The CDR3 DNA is TGTGCCAGCAGACTAGCGGGAGCCAAAAACATTCAGTACTTC.

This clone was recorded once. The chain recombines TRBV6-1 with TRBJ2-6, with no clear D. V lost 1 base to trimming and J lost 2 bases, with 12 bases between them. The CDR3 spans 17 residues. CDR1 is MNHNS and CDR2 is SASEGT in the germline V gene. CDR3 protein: CASSEGSFTAGANVLTF. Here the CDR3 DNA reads TGTGCCAGCAGTGAAGGGTCGTTCACTGCTGGGGCCAACGTCCTGACTTTC.

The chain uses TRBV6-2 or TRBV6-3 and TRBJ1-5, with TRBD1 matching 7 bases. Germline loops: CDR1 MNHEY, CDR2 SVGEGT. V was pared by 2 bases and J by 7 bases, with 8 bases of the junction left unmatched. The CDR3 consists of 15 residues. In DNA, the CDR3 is TGTGCCAGCAGTTACGGGAGGTCAGGGGGACAGCCCCAGCATTTT. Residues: CASSYGRSGGQPQHF.

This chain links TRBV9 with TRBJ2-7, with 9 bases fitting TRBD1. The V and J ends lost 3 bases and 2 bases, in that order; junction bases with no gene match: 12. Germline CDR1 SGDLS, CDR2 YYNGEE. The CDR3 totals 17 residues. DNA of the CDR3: TGTGCCAGCAGCGCAGGCGCACCCGGGACAGGGACCTACGAGCAGTACTTC. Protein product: CASSAGAPGTGTYEQYF.

This chain's CDR3 is CASSRAPSPNTGELFF. CDR3 in DNA: TGTGCCAGCAGCCGGGCGCCTAGCCCGAACACCGGGGAGCTGTTTTTT. This sequence joins TRBV9 and TRBJ2-2, with D tentatively TRBD2 (5 bases). CDR3 length equals 16 residues. Germline CDR1 reads SGDLS; CDR2 reads YYNGEE. Trimming removed 4 bases from V and 0 bases from J, with 13 bases in between.

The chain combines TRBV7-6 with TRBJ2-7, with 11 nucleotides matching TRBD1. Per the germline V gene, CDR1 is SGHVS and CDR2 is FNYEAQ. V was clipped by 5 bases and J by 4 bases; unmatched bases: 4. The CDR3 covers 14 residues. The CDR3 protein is CASSARDRGYEQYF. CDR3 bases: TGTGCCAGCAGCGCCCGGGACAGGGGGTACGAGCAGTACTTC.

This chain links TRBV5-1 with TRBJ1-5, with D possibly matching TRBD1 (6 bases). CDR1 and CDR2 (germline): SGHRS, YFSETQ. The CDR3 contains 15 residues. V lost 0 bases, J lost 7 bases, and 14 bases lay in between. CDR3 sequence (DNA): TGCGCCAGCAGCTTGGCCGGGGGGGCGGAACAGCCCCAGCATTTT. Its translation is CASSLAGGAEQPQHF.

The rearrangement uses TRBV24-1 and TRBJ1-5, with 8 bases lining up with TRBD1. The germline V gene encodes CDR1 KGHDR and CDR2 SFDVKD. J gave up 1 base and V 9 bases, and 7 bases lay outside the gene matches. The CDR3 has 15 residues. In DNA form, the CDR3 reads TGTGCCACCGCTGGACAGGGAGGCAGCAATCAGCCCCAGCATTTT. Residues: CATAGQGGSNQPQHF.

The CDR3 is CASSPHPGTQYF. The CDR3 coding sequence is TGTGCCAGCAGCCCCCATCCGGGGACCCAGTACTTC. The chain has TRBV11-3 and TRBJ2-5; D is unresolved. The CDR3 length is 12 residues. Trimming left V 5 bases short and J 7 bases short, with 11 bases between. Germline-derived CDR1 and CDR2 are SGHNT and YENEEA.

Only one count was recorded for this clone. The CDR3 coding sequence is TGTGCCAGTAGTATAGTCCAGGGCACTGAAGCTTTCTTT. This encodes CASSIVQGTEAFF. The rearrangement joins TRBV19 to TRBJ1-1, with a weak D call TRBD1 (5 bases). V lost 1 base to trimming and J lost 4 bases, with 7 bases between them. Germline CDR1 is LNHDA and CDR2 is SQIVND (reference sequence). The CDR3 consists of 13 residues. The full variable domain, its missing parts supplied by reference TRBV19 and TRBJ1-1, is DGGITQSPKYLFRKEGQNVTLSCEQNLNHDAMYWYRQDPGQGLRLIYYSQIVNDFQKGDIAEGYSVSREKKESFPLTVTSAQKNPTAFYLCASSIVQGTEAFFGQGTRLTVV.

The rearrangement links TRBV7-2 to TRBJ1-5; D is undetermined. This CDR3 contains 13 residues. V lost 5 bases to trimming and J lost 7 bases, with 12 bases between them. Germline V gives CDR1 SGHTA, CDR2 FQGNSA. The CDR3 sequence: CASSPSLSQPQHF. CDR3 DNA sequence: TGTGCCAGCAGCCCCTCCTTGTCCCAGCCCCAGCATTTT. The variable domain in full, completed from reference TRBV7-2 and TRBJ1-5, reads GAGVSQSPSNKVTEKGKDVELRCDPISGHTALYWYRQSLGQGLEFLIYFQGNSAPDKSGLPSDRFSAERTGGSVSTLTIQRTQQEDSAVYLCASSPSLSQPQHFGDGTRLSIL.

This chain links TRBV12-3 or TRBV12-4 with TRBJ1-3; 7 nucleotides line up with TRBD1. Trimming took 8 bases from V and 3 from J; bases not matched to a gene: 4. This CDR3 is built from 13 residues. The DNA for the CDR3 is TGTGCCAGCCGGGGACAGCTTGGAAACACCATATATTTT. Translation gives CASRGQLGNTIYF.

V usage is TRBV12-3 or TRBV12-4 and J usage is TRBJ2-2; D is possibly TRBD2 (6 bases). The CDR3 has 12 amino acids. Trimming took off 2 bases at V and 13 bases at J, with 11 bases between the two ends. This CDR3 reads CASSLNEGGLFF. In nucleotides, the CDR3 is TGTGCCAGCAGTTTAAACGAGGGAGGGCTGTTTTTT.

The CDR3 here is CATSTVLAGGTGELFF. The CDR3 bases are TGTGCCACCAGCACCGTACTAGCGGGTGGGACCGGGGAGCTGTTTTTT. V gene TRBV15 combines with J gene TRBJ2-2; 9 bases map to TRBD2. Trimming removed 4 bases from V and 5 bases from J; junction bases left unmatched: 8. The germline V gene has CDR1 LNHNV and CDR2 YYDKDF (reference sequence). The CDR3 runs 16 residues.